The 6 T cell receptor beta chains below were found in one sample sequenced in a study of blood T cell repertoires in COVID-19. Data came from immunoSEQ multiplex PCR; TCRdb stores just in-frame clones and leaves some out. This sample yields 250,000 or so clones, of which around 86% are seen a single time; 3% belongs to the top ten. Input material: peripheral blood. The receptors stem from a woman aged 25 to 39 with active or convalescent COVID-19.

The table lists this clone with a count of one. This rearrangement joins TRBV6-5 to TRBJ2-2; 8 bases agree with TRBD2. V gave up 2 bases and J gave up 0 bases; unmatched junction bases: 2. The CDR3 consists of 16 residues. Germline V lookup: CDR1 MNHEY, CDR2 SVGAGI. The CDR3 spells CASSYSGGANTGELFF. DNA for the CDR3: TGTGCCAGCAGTTACAGCGGGGGCGCGAACACCGGGGAGCTGTTTTTT.

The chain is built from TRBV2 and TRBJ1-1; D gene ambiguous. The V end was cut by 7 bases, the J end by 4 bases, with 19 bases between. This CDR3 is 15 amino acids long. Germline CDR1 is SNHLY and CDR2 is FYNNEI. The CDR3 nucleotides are TGTGCCAGCATCCTGTTGGCGGGTTCGACCACTGAAGCTTTCTTT. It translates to CASILLAGSTTEAFF.

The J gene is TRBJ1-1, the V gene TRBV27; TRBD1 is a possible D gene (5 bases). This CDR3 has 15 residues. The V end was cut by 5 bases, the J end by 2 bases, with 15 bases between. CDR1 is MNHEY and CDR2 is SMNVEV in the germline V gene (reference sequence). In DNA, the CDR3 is TGTGCCAGCAGTCTCCTTGGGAGGGGCAACACTGAAGCTTTCTTT. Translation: CASSLLGRGNTEAFF.

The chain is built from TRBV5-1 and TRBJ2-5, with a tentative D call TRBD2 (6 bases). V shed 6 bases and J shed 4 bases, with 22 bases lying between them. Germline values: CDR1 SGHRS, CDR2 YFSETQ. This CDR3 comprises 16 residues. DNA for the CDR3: TGCGCCAGCACCCCAGTGGGGTCGGGGGTCGGAGAGACCCAGTACTTC. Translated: CASTPVGSGVGETQYF.

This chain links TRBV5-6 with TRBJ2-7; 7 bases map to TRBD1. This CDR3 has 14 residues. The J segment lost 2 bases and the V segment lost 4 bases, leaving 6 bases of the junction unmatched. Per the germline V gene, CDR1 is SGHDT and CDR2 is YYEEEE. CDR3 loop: CASSRPGQTYEQYF. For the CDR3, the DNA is TGTGCCAGCAGCCGCCCGGGACAGACCTACGAGCAGTACTTC.

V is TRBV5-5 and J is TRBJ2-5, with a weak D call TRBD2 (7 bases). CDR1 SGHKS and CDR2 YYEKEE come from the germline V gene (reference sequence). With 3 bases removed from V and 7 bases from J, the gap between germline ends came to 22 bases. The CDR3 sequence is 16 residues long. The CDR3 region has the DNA TGTGCCAGCAGCTCCTCCTCGGCGGGGGCGAGGGGGACCCAGTACTTC. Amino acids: CASSSSSAGARGTQYF.